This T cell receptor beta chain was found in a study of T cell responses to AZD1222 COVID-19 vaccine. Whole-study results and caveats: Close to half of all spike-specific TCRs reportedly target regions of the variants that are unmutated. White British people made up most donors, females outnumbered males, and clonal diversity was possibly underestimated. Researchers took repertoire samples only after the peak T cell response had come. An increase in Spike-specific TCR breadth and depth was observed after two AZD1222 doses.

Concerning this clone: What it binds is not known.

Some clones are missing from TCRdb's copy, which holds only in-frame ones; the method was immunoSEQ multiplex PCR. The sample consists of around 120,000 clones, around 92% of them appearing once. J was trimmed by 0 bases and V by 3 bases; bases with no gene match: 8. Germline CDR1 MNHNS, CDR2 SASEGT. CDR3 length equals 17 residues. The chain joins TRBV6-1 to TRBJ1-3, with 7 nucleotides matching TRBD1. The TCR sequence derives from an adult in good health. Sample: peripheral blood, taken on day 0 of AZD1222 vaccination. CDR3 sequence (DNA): TGTGCCAGCAGTGAGGGGGCGGGACAGTCCTCTGGAAACACCATATATTTT. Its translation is CASSEGAGQSSGNTIYF.